The rows below give T cell receptor beta chains drawn from one sample of a study of identical twins. TCRdb recomputed calls from the 5' RACE reads with MiXCR, one row per CDR3 protein. The sample lists approximately 500,000 distinct CDR3 sequences; approximately 24% were seen once. These data also featured in a second study, about T cells expressing NK-cell markers.

Sequenced sample: CD4+ T cells sorted from blood. Source of these receptors: a woman aged 18 to 35 in good health. Each CDR3 is given with its conserved first and last residue. Fields, in order: J gene, V gene, D gene, clone size, CDR3 DNA, CDR3 protein. The D gene is left open where the match is weak. Clone size, where shown, is once, few, many, or a class for clones that have expanded.

TRBJ2-6,TRBV9,TRBD1,once,TGTGCCAGCAGCGTAGGGGACAGTACTGGGGCCAACGTCCTGACTTTC,CASSVGDSTGANVLTF
TRBJ1-1,TRBV20-1,.,.,TGCAGTGCTAGTCGACAGTCGAACACTGAAGCTTTCTTT,CSASRQSNTEAFF
TRBJ2-1,TRBV4-3,TRBD1,.,TGCGCCAGCAGCCGCGGGACAGGGGGTCTCATCTCCTACAATGAGCAGTTCTTC,CASSRGTGGLISYNEQFF
TRBJ2-1,TRBV9,.,.,TGTGCCAGCAGCGTAGTGACCGGTGGTGAGCAGTTCTTC,CASSVVTGGEQFF
TRBJ2-1,TRBV5-1,TRBD1,many,TGCGCCAGCAGCGACAGGGACGGTGAGCAGTTCTTC,CASSDRDGEQFF
TRBJ1-4,TRBV6-5,.,few,TGTGCCAGCAGTTACGGAGACAGGTTTGGTGAAAAACTGTTTTTT,CASSYGDRFGEKLFF
TRBJ2-1,TRBV5-1,.,few,TGCGCCAGCAGCTTGGCAGGCCGTCCCAATGAGCAGTTCTTC,CASSLAGRPNEQFF
TRBJ2-7,TRBV12-3/TRBV12-4,.,many,TGTGCCAGCAGCAGGGGTAACGAGCAGTACTTC,CASSRGNEQYF
TRBJ2-6,TRBV29-1,TRBD1,few,TGCAGCGTTTCAGGGGGTAGGCGGGCCAACGTCCTGACTTTC,CSVSGGRRANVLTF
TRBJ2-3,TRBV30,TRBD2,.,TGTGCCTGGAGTAGGGAGGGGTATGGCACAGATACGCAGTATTTT,CAWSREGYGTDTQYF
TRBJ1-5,TRBV20-1,.,.,TGCAGTGCCCCCCTCATGGGCCAGCCCCAGCATTTT,CSAPLMGQPQHF
TRBJ1-1,TRBV7-9,.,.,TGTGCCAGCAATTTCGGGCAGAACACTGAAGCTTTCTTT,CASNFGQNTEAFF
TRBJ2-5,TRBV19,.,once,TGTGCCAGTAGGTTCCGGGACCAAGAGACCCAGTACTTC,CASRFRDQETQYF
TRBJ2-3,TRBV7-9,TRBD2,.,TGTGCCAGCAGCTCGCGGACTAGCTCAGGAGATACGCAGTATTTT,CASSSRTSSGDTQYF